This T cell receptor beta chain was documented in a study of a mutant IDH1 vaccine in newly diagnosed glioma. The time point: week 23, last vaccination. Vaccination comprised doses that each held 300 ug of mutant IDH1 20-mer peptide, plus topical imiquimod. Per the germline V gene, CDR1 is KGHSH and CDR2 is LQKENI. V gave up 3 bases and J gave up 6 bases, with 17 bases separating them. The CDR3 is made up of 15 amino acids. Produced via immunoSEQ multiplex PCR; TCRdb's table is partial and in-frame only. The table includes around 60,000 clones, about 88% detected once. As concerns this clone: Its antigen is still unknown.

This sequence was found in a man aged 25-45 years with glioma. The chain joins TRBV18 to TRBJ1-2; perhaps TRBD1 as D (6 bases). The starting material was PBMCs, obtained from a glioma patient whose treatment included an IDH1 peptide vaccine. The CDR3 region is CASSPHGGGGDGYTF. CDR3 nucleotides: TGTGCCAGCTCACCGCACGGAGGAGGGGGTGATGGCTACACCTTC.